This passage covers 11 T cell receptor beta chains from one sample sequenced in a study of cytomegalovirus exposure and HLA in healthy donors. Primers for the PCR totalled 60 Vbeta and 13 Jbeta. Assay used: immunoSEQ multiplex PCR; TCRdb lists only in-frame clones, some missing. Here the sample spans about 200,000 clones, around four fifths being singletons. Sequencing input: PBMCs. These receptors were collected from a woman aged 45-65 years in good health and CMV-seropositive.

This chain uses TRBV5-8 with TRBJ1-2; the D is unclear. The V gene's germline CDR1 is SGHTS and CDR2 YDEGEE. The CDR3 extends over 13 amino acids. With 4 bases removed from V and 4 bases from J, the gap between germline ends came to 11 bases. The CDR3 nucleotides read TGTGCCAGCAGCCCCGAGTTTTCCTATGGCTACACCTTC. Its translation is CASSPEFSYGYTF.

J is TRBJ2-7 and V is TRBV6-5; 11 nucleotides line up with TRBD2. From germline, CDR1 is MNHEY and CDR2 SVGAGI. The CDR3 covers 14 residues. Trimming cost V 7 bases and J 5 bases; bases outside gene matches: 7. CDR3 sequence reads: CASMSTSGENEQYF. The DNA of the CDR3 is TGTGCCAGCATGTCGACTAGCGGGGAGAACGAGCAGTACTTC.

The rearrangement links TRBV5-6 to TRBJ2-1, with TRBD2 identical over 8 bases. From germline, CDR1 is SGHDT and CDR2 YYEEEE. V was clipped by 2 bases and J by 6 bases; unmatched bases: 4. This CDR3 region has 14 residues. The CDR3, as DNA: TGTGCCAGCAGCTTCGAGGGGACTAGCAATGAGCAGTTCTTC. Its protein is CASSFEGTSNEQFF.

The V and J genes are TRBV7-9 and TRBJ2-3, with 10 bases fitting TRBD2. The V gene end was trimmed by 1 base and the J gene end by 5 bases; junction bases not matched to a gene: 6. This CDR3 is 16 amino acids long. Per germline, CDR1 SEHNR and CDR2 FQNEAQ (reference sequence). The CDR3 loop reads CASSLGLAGEIDTQYF. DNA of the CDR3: TGTGCCAGCAGCTTAGGGCTAGCGGGAGAAATAGATACGCAGTATTTT. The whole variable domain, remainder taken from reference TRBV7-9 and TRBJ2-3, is DTGVSQNPRHKITKRGQNVTFRCDPISEHNRLYWYRQTLGQGPEFLTYFQNEAQLEKSRLLSDRFSAERPKGSFSTLEIQRTEQGDSAMYLCASSLGLAGEIDTQYFGPGTRLTVL.

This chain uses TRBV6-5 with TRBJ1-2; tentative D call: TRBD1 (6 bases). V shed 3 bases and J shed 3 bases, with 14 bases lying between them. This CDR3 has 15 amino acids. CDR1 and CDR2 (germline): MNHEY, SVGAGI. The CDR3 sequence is CASSYGGGQDYGYTF. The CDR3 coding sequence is TGTGCCAGCAGTTATGGTGGGGGCCAGGACTATGGCTACACCTTC.

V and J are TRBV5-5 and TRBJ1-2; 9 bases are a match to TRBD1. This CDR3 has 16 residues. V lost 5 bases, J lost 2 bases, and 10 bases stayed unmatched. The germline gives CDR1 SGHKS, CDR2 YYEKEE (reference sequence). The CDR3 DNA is TGTGCCAGCAGTTTCGGACAGGGGAGCAGGAACTATGGCTACACCTTC. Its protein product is CASSFGQGSRNYGYTF.

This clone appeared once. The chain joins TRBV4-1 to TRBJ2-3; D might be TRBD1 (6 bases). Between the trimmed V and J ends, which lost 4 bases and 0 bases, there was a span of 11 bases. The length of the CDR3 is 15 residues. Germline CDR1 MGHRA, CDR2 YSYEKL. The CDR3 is CASSPWTASTDTQYF. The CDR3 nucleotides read TGCGCCAGCAGCCCGTGGACAGCTAGCACAGATACGCAGTATTTT.

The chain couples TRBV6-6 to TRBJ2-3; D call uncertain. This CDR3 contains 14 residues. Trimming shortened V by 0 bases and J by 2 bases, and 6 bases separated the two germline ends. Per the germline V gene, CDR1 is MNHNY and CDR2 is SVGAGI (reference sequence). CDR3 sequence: CASSYSGFTDTQYF. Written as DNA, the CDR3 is TGTGCCAGCAGTTACTCTGGCTTCACAGATACGCAGTATTTT.

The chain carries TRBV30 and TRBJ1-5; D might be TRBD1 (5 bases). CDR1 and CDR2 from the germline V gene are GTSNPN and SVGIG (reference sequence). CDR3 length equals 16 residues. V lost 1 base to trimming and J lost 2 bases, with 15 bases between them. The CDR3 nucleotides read TGTGCCTGGAGTGATGCCGGGGGAGAGGGCAATCAGCCCCAGCATTTT. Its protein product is CAWSDAGGEGNQPQHF.

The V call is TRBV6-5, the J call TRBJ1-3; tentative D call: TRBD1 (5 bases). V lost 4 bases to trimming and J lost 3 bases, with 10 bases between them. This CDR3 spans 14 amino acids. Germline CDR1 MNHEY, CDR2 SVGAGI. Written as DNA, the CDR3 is TGTGCCAGCAGTTTACGACAGAATGGAAACACCATATATTTT. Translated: CASSLRQNGNTIYF.

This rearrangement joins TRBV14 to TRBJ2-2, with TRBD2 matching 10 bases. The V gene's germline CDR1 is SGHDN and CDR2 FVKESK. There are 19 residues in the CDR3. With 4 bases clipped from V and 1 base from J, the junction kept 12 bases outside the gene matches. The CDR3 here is CASSRARGLARMNTGELFF. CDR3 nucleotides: TGTGCCAGCAGCCGAGCTCGGGGACTAGCGAGGATGAACACCGGGGAGCTGTTTTTT.